Reported below is one T cell receptor beta chain. The antigen remains unidentified. This sample is drawn from a study of OX40 agonist ivuxolimab in advanced cancers. Study-wide context: The patients got ivuxolimab, which is an agonistic anti-OX40 (CD134) antibody. Recorded diagnoses for dose-escalation patients were hepatocellular carcinoma, melanoma, renal cell or head and neck cancer. Broader study findings: Partly responding patients at 0.1-3.0 mg/kg showed some of the smallest clonal expansion. Clonal expansion by week 6 occurred in CD4+ and CD8+ blood T cells (at 0.1 to 3.0 mg/kg).

Data came from immunoSEQ multiplex PCR; TCRdb stores just in-frame clones and leaves some out. Of about 97,000 clones in the sample, roughly nine tenths were seen once. Germline CDR1 is SGHDT and CDR2 is YYEEEE. V dropped 2 bases and J dropped 5; count of bases not matched to a gene: 6. CDR3 size: 14 residues. The chain employs TRBV5-6 and TRBJ2-5; 7 bases fit TRBD1. The sequence was obtained from an adult with an advanced solid tumor such as melanoma, head and neck, liver or kidney cancer. The sequencing here drew on CD4+ or CD8+ T cells sorted from blood, taken in a trial of the OX40 agonist ivuxolimab. CDR3 DNA: TGTGCCAGCAGCTTCTTAGGGGGCCGGGAGACCCAGTACTTC. Its protein product is CASSFLGGRETQYF. The full variable domain, its missing parts supplied by reference TRBV5-6 and TRBJ2-5, is DAGVTQSPTHLIKTRGQQVTLRCSPKSGHDTVSWYQQALGQGPQFIFQYYEEEERQRGNFPDRFSGHQFPNYSSELNVNALLLGDSALYLCASSFLGGRETQYFGPGTRLLVL.